This T cell receptor beta chain originates from a study of blood T cell repertoires in COVID-19. Study-level background: From the United States, Italy and Spain came samples of acute and convalescent COVID-19.

Germline lookup yields CDR1 SGHKS and CDR2 YYEKEE (reference sequence). Trimming removed 4 bases from V and 4 bases from J; junction bases left unmatched: 12. The CDR3 has 17 amino acids. Here immunoSEQ multiplex PCR was the method, and the copy in TCRdb shows in-frame clones only, minus some. The sample records some 74,000 clones, 87% being singletons. Sequences were obtained from peripheral blood. V and J are TRBV5-5 and TRBJ2-1; TRBD1 matches at 9 bases. This receptor was obtained from a man in his fifties or sixties with active COVID-19. Here the CDR3 reads CASSRTGAQARYNEQFF. The CDR3 coding sequence is TGTGCCAGCAGCAGGACAGGGGCGCAGGCCCGATACAATGAGCAGTTCTTC.